This record covers a single T cell receptor beta chain. In the authors' workflow: Reference gene primer amplification gave estimated nucleated cell counts. The repertoire was sequenced with immunoSEQ multiplex PCR; TCRdb's copy has only in-frame clones and lacks some. The V and J calls and the clone size are those of that table, but D and trimming were determined from the DNA. The profile shows roughly 26,000 clones, 92% of them singletons. These data are taken from a study of blood T cell repertoires in COVID-19. With 3 bases removed from V and 4 bases from J, the gap between germline ends came to 10 bases. The CDR3 is 14 residues long. Germline V CDR1 and CDR2: KGHSH, LQKENI.

The sample was peripheral blood. The receptor was derived from a human donor in a cohort sampled during active COVID-19. The chain couples TRBV18 to TRBJ1-3, with D possibly being TRBD1 (5 bases). The CDR3 DNA reads as TGTGCCAGCTCACCTTTAGGGGAAGGAAACACCATATATTTT. This encodes CASSPLGEGNTIYF.